These 4 T cell receptor beta chains share one sample of origin, sequenced in a study of T cell responses to AZD1222 COVID-19 vaccine. TCRdb's copy holds only in-frame clones and misses some; the assay was immunoSEQ multiplex PCR. The data show about 180,000 clones, with 85% to 90% seen just once and approximately 10% held by the top ten. The source was peripheral blood, collected 28 days after the second AZD1222 dose. The receptors were sampled from an adult who received the AZD1222 COVID-19 vaccine.

Here the CDR3 reads CASSIVRDTGELFF. As DNA, the CDR3 is TGTGCCAGTAGTATAGTCAGGGACACCGGGGAGCTGTTTTTT. The chain is built from TRBV19 and TRBJ2-2, with a tentative D call TRBD1 (5 bases). Germline CDR1 is LNHDA and CDR2 is SQIVND (reference sequence). This CDR3 has 14 amino acids. V lost 1 base to trimming and J lost 3 bases, with 6 bases between them.

The rearrangement links TRBV5-1 to TRBJ1-1; TRBD1 matches at 7 bases. Per germline, CDR1 SGHRS and CDR2 YFSETQ. This CDR3 is 16 amino acids long. J gave up 0 bases and V 0 bases, and 5 bases lay outside the gene matches. The CDR3: CASSLVGTEMNTEAFF. The CDR3 nucleotides read TGCGCCAGCAGCTTGGTCGGGACAGAGATGAACACTGAAGCTTTCTTT.

CDR3 region: CASSIQNTGELFF. Here the CDR3 DNA reads TGTGCCAGCAGCATACAGAACACCGGGGAGCTGTTTTTT. The J gene is TRBJ2-2, the V gene TRBV7-9, with D unresolved. Trimming pared 5 bases from V and 1 base from J, leaving 5 bases between. The V gene's germline CDR1 is SEHNR and CDR2 FQNEAQ (reference sequence). The CDR3 is made up of 13 amino acids.

The rearrangement uses TRBV28 and TRBJ1-1; D call uncertain. Germline V gene lookup returns CDR1 MDHEN and CDR2 SYDVKM. This CDR3 has 11 residues. Deletions cut 3 bases from V and 11 bases from J, with 10 bases between. In DNA form, the CDR3 reads TGTGCCAGCAGTTTCCAGGTGGGCGCTTTCTTT. This translates into CASSFQVGAFF.